Listed here is a single TCR beta chain. This PCR relied on a set of 60 Vbeta primers and 13 Jbeta primers. Sequencing used immunoSEQ multiplex PCR; TCRdb keeps in-frame clones, though not all of them. The sample lists about 200,000 clones, around 80% occurring once. This sample was taken from a study of cytomegalovirus exposure and HLA in healthy donors. The trim removed 1 base at V and 7 bases at J, leaving 9 bases unmatched. The length of the CDR3 is 16 residues. Germline loops: CDR1 MGHRA, CDR2 YSYEKL. V is TRBV4-1 and J is TRBJ1-5, with 8 bases lining up with TRBD1. The origin of this receptor is a man over 45 in good health and CMV-seronegative. Sequencing used PBMCs. CDR3 loop: CASSQATGQVGQPQHF. The DNA for the CDR3 is TGCGCCAGCAGCCAAGCGACGGGACAGGTTGGACAGCCCCAGCATTTT.